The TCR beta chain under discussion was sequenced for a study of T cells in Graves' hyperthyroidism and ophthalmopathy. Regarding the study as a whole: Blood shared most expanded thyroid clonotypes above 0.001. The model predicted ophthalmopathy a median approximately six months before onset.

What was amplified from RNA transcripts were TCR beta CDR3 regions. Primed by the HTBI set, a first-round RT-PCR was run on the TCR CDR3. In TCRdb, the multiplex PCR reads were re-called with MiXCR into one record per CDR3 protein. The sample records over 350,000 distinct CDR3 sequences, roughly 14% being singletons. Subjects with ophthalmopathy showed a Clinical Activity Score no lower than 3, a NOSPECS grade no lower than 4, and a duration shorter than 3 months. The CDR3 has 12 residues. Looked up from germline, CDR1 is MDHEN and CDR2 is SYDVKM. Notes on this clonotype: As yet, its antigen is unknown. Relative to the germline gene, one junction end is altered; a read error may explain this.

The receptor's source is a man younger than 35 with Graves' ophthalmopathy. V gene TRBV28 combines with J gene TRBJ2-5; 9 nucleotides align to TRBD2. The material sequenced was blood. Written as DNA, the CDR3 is TGTGCCAGCAGTGCTAGGGGGACTAGCATACACTTC. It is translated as CASSARGTSIHF.